The 16 T cell receptor beta chains listed next were all sequenced from one sample in a study of blood T cell repertoires in COVID-19. This table comes from immunoSEQ multiplex PCR, and its TCRdb copy is limited to in-frame clones, with some not included. The sample shows under 300,000 clones, about four fifths of them seen only once. The sample was peripheral blood. These receptors originate from a man aged 30-40 years who had recovered from COVID-19.

V is TRBV12-3 or TRBV12-4 and J is TRBJ1-1; D not resolved. Trimming shortened V by 3 bases and J by 11 bases, and 13 bases separated the two germline ends. This CDR3 has 12 residues. CDR3 residues: CASSLDQRQAFF. The CDR3 DNA reads TGTGCCAGCAGTTTGGATCAGAGGCAGGCTTTCTTT.

This chain links TRBV20-1 with TRBJ1-2; no reliable D call. Germline assignment: CDR1 DFQATT and CDR2 SNEGSKA (reference sequence). Trimming left V 3 bases short and J 8 bases short, with 10 bases between. The CDR3 covers 11 residues. The DNA of the CDR3 is TGCAGTGCTAGTCCAGAGGGAGGCTACACCTTC. This codes for CSASPEGGYTF.

This rearrangement joins TRBV6-1 to TRBJ1-5, with 12 nucleotides matching TRBD1. J gave up 2 bases and V 3 bases, and 8 bases lay outside the gene matches. Germline lookup yields CDR1 MNHNS and CDR2 SASEGT. The CDR3 is 18 amino acids. The CDR3 DNA reads TGTGCCAGCAGTGAGGGGACAGGGGGCCCTTTGGGCAATCAGCCCCAGCATTTT. Its translation is CASSEGTGGPLGNQPQHF.

The rearrangement joins TRBV11-3 to TRBJ2-1, with D perhaps matching TRBD1 (5 bases). Germline CDR1 reads SGHNT; CDR2 reads YENEEA. The ends were cut back, 1 base at V and 6 bases at J, with 13 bases in the middle. This CDR3 is 15 amino acids long. CDR3 sequence: CASSLGAGLGNEQFF. CDR3 coding DNA: TGTGCCAGCAGCTTAGGAGCAGGGCTCGGCAATGAGCAGTTCTTC.

This clone has just one count. This chain uses TRBV25-1 with TRBJ2-1, with 8 bases aligning to TRBD2. Germline CDR1 is MGHDK and CDR2 is SYGVNS. The ends lost 6 bases at V and 6 bases at J; junction bases unmatched: 13. The CDR3 spans 16 residues. This CDR3 is CASRISAAGGRNEQFF. CDR3 DNA: TGTGCCAGCAGAATAAGCGCGGCGGGGGGCCGCAATGAGCAGTTCTTC.

The chain uses TRBV28 and TRBJ1-6; the D is unclear. Germline CDR1 MDHEN, CDR2 SYDVKM. This CDR3 comprises 14 residues. Trimming took 7 bases from V and 0 from J, leaving 7 bases between them. This chain's CDR3 is CASTGSSYNSPLHF. CDR3 DNA: TGTGCCAGCACCGGGAGCTCCTATAATTCACCCCTCCACTTT.

This chain joins TRBV15 and TRBJ1-2; D is possibly TRBD1 (5 bases). The CDR3 is 15 amino acids. Per germline, CDR1 LNHNV and CDR2 YYDKDF (reference sequence). V dropped 1 base and J dropped 4 bases, with 13 bases sitting between them. CDR3 coding DNA: TGTGCCACCAGCAGAGCCCCAGGGATCGCCTATGGCTACACCTTC. It translates to CATSRAPGIAYGYTF.

A word on this clone: In the same sample, other DNA sequences code for this CDR3. V is TRBV6-5 and J is TRBJ1-1; D is undetermined. V was cut by 0 bases and J by 1 base, with 6 bases left in between. The CDR3 length is 14 residues. Germline V gene lookup returns CDR1 MNHEY and CDR2 SVGAGI. The chain's CDR3 is CASSYSTGNTEAFF. The DNA of the CDR3 is TGTGCCAGCAGTTACTCGACGGGGAACACTGAAGCTTTCTTT.

This clone was seen once. The rearrangement links TRBV5-1 to TRBJ2-1, with 11 bases fitting TRBD2. The germline V gene has CDR1 SGHRS and CDR2 YFSETQ. J was trimmed by 0 bases and V by 3 bases; bases with no gene match: 8. The length of the CDR3 is 18 residues. CDR3: CASSSSGTSGFSYNEQFF. The CDR3 nucleotides are TGCGCCAGCAGCTCGTCCGGGACTAGCGGATTCTCCTACAATGAGCAGTTCTTC.

This clone was counted a few times. The chain couples TRBV10-1 to TRBJ1-1, with a tentative D call TRBD1 (5 bases). The germline V gene encodes CDR1 WNHNN and CDR2 SYGVQD (reference sequence). Trimming pared 2 bases from V and 7 bases from J, leaving 11 bases between. The CDR3 sequence is 13 residues long. CDR3 amino acids: CASSEAGEFEAFF. CDR3 DNA sequence: TGCGCCAGCAGTGAGGCGGGGGAATTTGAAGCTTTCTTT.

This clone has a single count. This chain connects TRBV11-2 to TRBJ2-5; tentatively, D is TRBD2 (6 bases). The V and J ends lost 7 bases and 4 bases respectively, with 13 bases between them. CDR1 is SGHAT, CDR2 FQNNGV, per germline. This CDR3 is built from 13 residues. The CDR3 is CASMDGGLETQYF. In DNA, the CDR3 is TGTGCCAGCATGGATGGGGGGTTAGAGACCCAGTACTTC.

The chain couples TRBV5-1 to TRBJ1-2; 11 nucleotides match TRBD1. Trimming removed 4 bases from V and 5 bases from J; junction bases left unmatched: 7. Per the germline V gene, CDR1 is SGHRS and CDR2 is YFSETQ. CDR3 length: 15 amino acids. CDR3 residues: CASSPGTGGWYGYTF. Here the CDR3 DNA reads TGCGCCAGCAGCCCAGGGACAGGGGGATGGTATGGCTACACCTTC.

The rearrangement links TRBV2 to TRBJ2-1; weak D call: TRBD1 (5 bases). Germline assignment: CDR1 SNHLY and CDR2 FYNNEI. The CDR3 loop spans 12 amino acids. V gave up 7 bases and J gave up 7 bases, with 11 bases separating them. The CDR3 region has the DNA TGTGCCAGCAACATTAAGGGGAATGAGCAGTTCTTC. It encodes CASNIKGNEQFF.

This sequence joins TRBV13 and TRBJ2-1; 9 positions agree with TRBD2. CDR1 and CDR2 from the germline V gene are PRHDT and FYEKMQ (reference sequence). The CDR3 is 17 amino acids. Trimming removed 2 bases from V and 2 bases from J; junction bases left unmatched: 7. The DNA of the CDR3 is TGTGCCAGCAGCTTACCCCTTGCGGGGGGGCCCTACAATGAGCAGTTCTTC. It translates to CASSLPLAGGPYNEQFF.

V gene TRBV6-5 combines with J gene TRBJ2-2; D ambiguous. Trimming took 2 bases from V and 6 from J, leaving 4 bases between them. This CDR3 has 12 residues. The germline gives CDR1 MNHEY, CDR2 SVGAGI. CDR3 residues: CASSYQAGELFF. In DNA, the CDR3 is TGTGCCAGCAGTTACCAGGCCGGGGAGCTGTTTTTT.

The table lists this clone with a few counts. V gene TRBV12-2 combines with J gene TRBJ1-4; the table assigns TRBD1, which was not confirmed against the DNA. TRBV12-2 is annotated as a pseudogene. The CDR3 loop spans 12 amino acids. CDR3: CATLRGNEKLFF. The CDR3 coding sequence is TGTGCAACCTTAAGGGGGAATGAAAAACTGTTTTTT.